What follows describes a single T cell receptor (beta chain). Its antigen is undetermined. Germline V gene data show CDR1 as SGHRS and CDR2 as YFSETQ. There are 14 residues in the CDR3. The V gene lost 1 base and the J gene lost 5 bases, with 12 bases spanning the gap. With iRepertoire HTBI primers and Arm-PCR of CDR3 regions, TCR beta libraries were built. TCRdb reanalysed the multiplex PCR reads using MiXCR and keeps one entry per CDR3 protein. The sample contains some 490,000 distinct CDR3 sequences, about 12% of which appear only once. Time point specified: newly diagnosed GD, antithyroid drugs for less than 3 months. PBMC RNA was the source of the TCR library. This entry is derived from a study of regulatory T cells in long-lasting Graves disease. Findings of the study overall: The number of shared public clonotypes was higher in persistent patients (approximately 2,500) than new patients (966).

The same specimen was also included in a second study, on T cells in Graves' hyperthyroidism and ophthalmopathy. That work adds: An initial round of RT-PCR targeting the TCR CDR3 relied on the HTBI primer set.

J is TRBJ2-5 and V is TRBV5-1, with D possibly matching TRBD2 (5 bases). Source: peripheral blood mononuclear cells (PBMCs), taken at new diagnosis, from a patient treated with antithyroid drugs. The TCR sequence derives from a woman between 25 and 40 years old with Graves disease. The CDR3 sequence is CASSLLGRRETQYF. CDR3 DNA: TGCGCCAGCAGCTTGTTGGGCAGGAGGGAGACCCAGTACTTC.